Listed below are T cell receptor beta chains from one sample, sequenced in a study of shared clonotypes between healthy human individuals. Profiled with immunoSEQ multiplex PCR; TCRdb holds only in-frame clones, not every one. The top ten clones hold 1.5% to 2% of a sample with around 2,000,000 clones, approximately 94% of them seen once. The specimen sequenced was naive CD8+ T cells from PBMCs. These receptors were obtained from a man aged 18 to 35 in good health. Some clones in this sample may be carry-over from other donors' samples. CDR3s include the opening cysteine and the closing phenylalanine or tryptophan. The D gene is left open where the match is weak. Some rows mark clone size as missing; the rest say once, few, many or name a class of expanded clone.

abundance: -
v_gene: TRBV28
d_gene: TRBD1
j_gene: TRBJ2-1
CDR3nt: TGTGCCAGCAGTTCCATCGAGCCCTCTTTTGACAGGGCCGGAGGTGCTTACAATGAGCAGTTCTTC
CDR3aa: CASSSIEPSFDRAGGAYNEQFF

abundance: -
v_gene: TRBV7-3
d_gene: -
j_gene: TRBJ2-2
CDR3nt: TGTGCCAGCAGCCTATACCCCATGGGAAGGAACACCGGGGAGCTGTTTTTT
CDR3aa: CASSLYPMGRNTGELFF

abundance: -
v_gene: TRBV5-6
d_gene: -
j_gene: TRBJ2-2
CDR3nt: TGTGCCAGCAGCTTGGGACGGGAGAACACCGGGGAGCTGTTTTTT
CDR3aa: CASSLGRENTGELFF

abundance: -
v_gene: TRBV28
d_gene: -
j_gene: TRBJ2-7
CDR3nt: TGTGCCAGCAGTTGGGCACGGCTTCGCAACGAGCAGTACTTC
CDR3aa: CASSWARLRNEQYF

abundance: -
v_gene: TRBV7-8
d_gene: -
j_gene: TRBJ2-7
CDR3nt: TGTGCCAGCAGCTTAGGTACCGGGACCTACGAGCAGTACTTC
CDR3aa: CASSLGTGTYEQYF

abundance: -
v_gene: TRBV29-1
d_gene: -
j_gene: TRBJ2-1
CDR3nt: TGCAGCGTCGAAACCCGGACCTACAATGAGCAGTTCTTC
CDR3aa: CSVETRTYNEQFF

abundance: once
v_gene: TRBV28
d_gene: -
j_gene: TRBJ2-6
CDR3nt: TGTGCCAGCAGTTTCAGGTTTGCTGGGGCCAACGTCCTGACTTTC
CDR3aa: CASSFRFAGANVLTF

abundance: -
v_gene: TRBV11-2
d_gene: TRBD1
j_gene: TRBJ2-3
CDR3nt: TGTGCCAGCAGACCACCGGGACAGGGGATGGCAGATACGCAGTATTTT
CDR3aa: CASRPPGQGMADTQYF

abundance: -
v_gene: TRBV6-6
d_gene: -
j_gene: TRBJ2-7
CDR3nt: TGTGCCAGCAGTTACTCCTCCGGGACATACTCCTACGAGCAGTACTTC
CDR3aa: CASSYSSGTYSYEQYF

abundance: once
v_gene: TRBV5-1
d_gene: -
j_gene: TRBJ1-1
CDR3nt: TGCGCCAGCAGCTTGAGGATGGGTGCGTCATTGAACACTGAAGCTTTCTTT
CDR3aa: CASSLRMGASLNTEAFF

abundance: -
v_gene: TRBV5-1
d_gene: TRBD1
j_gene: TRBJ1-1
CDR3nt: TGCGCCAGCAGCCTACGACAGGGAGGGGGAATGAACACTGAAGCTTTCTTT
CDR3aa: CASSLRQGGGMNTEAFF

abundance: -
v_gene: TRBV7-2
d_gene: -
j_gene: TRBJ1-1
CDR3nt: TGTGCCAGCAGCCCCGATGGGGAGAACACTGAAGCTTTCTTT
CDR3aa: CASSPDGENTEAFF

abundance: -
v_gene: TRBV7-9
d_gene: TRBD1
j_gene: TRBJ2-7
CDR3nt: TGTGCCAGCAGCCCTACTTCCGGGACAGGAACCTACGAGCAGTACTTC
CDR3aa: CASSPTSGTGTYEQYF

abundance: -
v_gene: TRBV27
d_gene: -
j_gene: TRBJ2-4
CDR3nt: TGTGCCAGCAGCTTGGGTGGATTTGCCAAAAACATTCAGTACTTC
CDR3aa: CASSLGGFAKNIQYF

abundance: -
v_gene: TRBV28
d_gene: TRBD2
j_gene: TRBJ2-3
CDR3nt: TGTGCCAGCAGTTTACGCGCGGGAGTGAGGGATACGCAGTATTTT
CDR3aa: CASSLRAGVRDTQYF

abundance: -
v_gene: TRBV15
d_gene: -
j_gene: TRBJ1-2
CDR3nt: TGTGCCACCAGCAGACAAGATGACAGCTTGGGTTATGGCTACACCTTC
CDR3aa: CATSRQDDSLGYGYTF

abundance: -
v_gene: TRBV7-2
d_gene: TRBD2
j_gene: TRBJ2-2
CDR3nt: TGTGCCAGCAGCCAAACGGGAGGTCGCTCCGGGGAGCTGTTTTTT
CDR3aa: CASSQTGGRSGELFF

abundance: -
v_gene: TRBV11-2
d_gene: -
j_gene: TRBJ2-7
CDR3nt: TGTGCCAGTTTGGGGGCGGAGGTCTACGAGCAGTACTTC
CDR3aa: CASLGAEVYEQYF

abundance: -
v_gene: TRBV9
d_gene: TRBD2
j_gene: TRBJ2-1
CDR3nt: TGTGCCAGCAGCGTAGCCCCCGACTGGTTTAGCGGGCCCAGCTCCTACAATGAGCAGTTCTTC
CDR3aa: CASSVAPDWFSGPSSYNEQFF

abundance: -
v_gene: TRBV25-1
d_gene: TRBD2
j_gene: TRBJ2-7
CDR3nt: TGTGCCAGCGCCCATCGGGGGGGCGACGAGCAGTACTTC
CDR3aa: CASAHRGGDEQYF

abundance: -
v_gene: TRBV6-5
d_gene: -
j_gene: TRBJ1-2
CDR3nt: TGTGCCAGCACTAGAGGGGGGGTCGACTATGGCTACACCTTC
CDR3aa: CASTRGGVDYGYTF

abundance: -
v_gene: TRBV7-9
d_gene: TRBD2
j_gene: TRBJ2-7
CDR3nt: TGTGCCAGCAGCTCCGTAGCGGGAGGGCTAGACGAGCAGTACTTC
CDR3aa: CASSSVAGGLDEQYF

abundance: -
v_gene: TRBV27
d_gene: -
j_gene: TRBJ1-4
CDR3nt: TGTGCCAGCAGTTTACTTGCAACTAATGAAAAACTGTTTTTT
CDR3aa: CASSLLATNEKLFF

abundance: -
v_gene: TRBV4-2
d_gene: -
j_gene: TRBJ1-2
CDR3nt: TGTGCCAGCAGCCCCTATGGGGATCCGGGTGGCTACACCTTC
CDR3aa: CASSPYGDPGGYTF

abundance: -
v_gene: TRBV19
d_gene: -
j_gene: TRBJ2-7
CDR3nt: TGTGCCAGTAGTATCGAGGGCGAGCAGTACTTC
CDR3aa: CASSIEGEQYF

abundance: -
v_gene: TRBV2
d_gene: -
j_gene: TRBJ2-1
CDR3nt: TGTGCCAGCAGTGAAATCTCAGGGGCCGTGTACAATGAGCAGTTCTTC
CDR3aa: CASSEISGAVYNEQFF

abundance: -
v_gene: TRBV7-2
d_gene: -
j_gene: TRBJ2-1
CDR3nt: TGTGCCAGCAGCCTGCTAGTCCGGTCCTACAATGAGCAGTTCTTC
CDR3aa: CASSLLVRSYNEQFF

abundance: -
v_gene: TRBV29-1
d_gene: -
j_gene: TRBJ2-7
CDR3nt: TGCAGCGCCCGGGAGCTGAACTACGAGCAGTACTTC
CDR3aa: CSARELNYEQYF

abundance: -
v_gene: TRBV7-8
d_gene: TRBD2
j_gene: TRBJ2-3
CDR3nt: TGTGCCAGCAGCTGGGGCCTTCTCCGGGACTACATAGATACGCAGTATTTT
CDR3aa: CASSWGLLRDYIDTQYF

abundance: -
v_gene: TRBV2
d_gene: TRBD1
j_gene: TRBJ2-7
CDR3nt: TGTGCCACCCTAGACAGGGTCGGCGAGCAGTACTTC
CDR3aa: CATLDRVGEQYF

abundance: -
v_gene: TRBV4-1
d_gene: TRBD2
j_gene: TRBJ2-3
CDR3nt: TGCGCCAGCAGCAGCGGAGCGGGGGGGACAGATACGCAGTATTTT
CDR3aa: CASSSGAGGTDTQYF

abundance: -
v_gene: TRBV7-9
d_gene: -
j_gene: TRBJ1-1
CDR3nt: TGTGCCAGCAGCATATCCCCCTCCTACACTGAAGCTTTCTTT
CDR3aa: CASSISPSYTEAFF